The 31 T cell receptor beta chains below were found in one sample sequenced in a study of molecular identifiers for immune sequencing clone quantification. MiXCR, applied by TCRdb to the PCR reads, yields one record per CDR3 protein. The sample contains 300,000 to 350,000 distinct CDR3 sequences, about 22% of which appear only once. Sequenced sample: naive CD8+ T cells from blood, with Jurkat cell RNA spiked in. Specified subset: FACS-sorted CD8+CD4-CCR7+CD45RA+ naive T cells. The receptor set was obtained from a human donor in good health. Some libraries in this study had Jurkat cell RNA spiked in.

On this clonotype itself: Germline is not matched at one junction end, which may reflect a read error. V and J are TRBV6-6 and TRBJ2-5; TRBD1 aligns across 9 bases. CDR1 and CDR2 (germline): MNHNY, SVGAGI (reference sequence). There are 18 residues in the CDR3. The CDR3 protein is CASRYSGQGSFRRETQYF. Written as DNA, the CDR3 is TGTGCCAGCAGATACTCGGGACAGGGCTCTTTTCGGAGAGAGACCCAGTACTTC.

This clonotype was observed once. A much larger clone is a single base away; this may be a read error. The V gene is TRBV13, the J gene TRBJ2-7; D may be TRBD1 (6 bases). Between the trimmed V and J ends, which lost 4 bases and 3 bases, there was a span of 13 bases. Per germline, CDR1 PRHDT and CDR2 FYEKMQ (reference sequence). This CDR3 has 14 residues. The CDR3 coding sequence is TGTGCCAGCAGCTCCAGGGACAAGTACTACGAGCAGTACTTC. Translated: CASSSRDKYYEQYF.

This clonotype was counted only a few times. The J gene is TRBJ2-1, the V gene TRBV4-1; 9 bases line up with TRBD2. The CDR3 length is 16 residues. The ends lost 0 bases at V and 4 bases at J; junction bases unmatched: 4. Per germline, CDR1 MGHRA and CDR2 YSYEKL. The CDR3 spells CASSQDRLAEYNEQFF. CDR3 DNA: TGCGCCAGCAGCCAAGATAGACTAGCGGAGTACAATGAGCAGTTCTTC.

With regard to this clonotype: A much larger clone lies a single base off, so this may be a read error. CDR3 residues: CASSYRSVGSGANVLTF. CDR3 DNA sequence: TGTGCCAGCAGTTACCGGTCGGTCGGCTCTGGGGCCAACGTCCTGACTTTC. The chain has TRBV6-5 and TRBJ2-6, with D uncertain. Trimming shortened V by 2 bases and J by 0 bases, and 11 bases separated the two germline ends. The CDR3 sequence is 17 residues long. CDR1 and CDR2 from the germline V gene are MNHEY and SVGAGI.

This clonotype was counted only a few times. The rearrangement uses TRBV19 and TRBJ1-4, with no clear D. CDR3 length equals 18 residues. Germline V gene sequence: CDR1 LNHDA, CDR2 SQIVND (reference sequence). The ends were cut back, 1 base at V and 0 bases at J, with 15 bases in the middle. CDR3 nucleotides: TGTGCCAGTAGTATAGTCCACATGGATCCTGCAACTAATGAAAAACTGTTTTTT. This translates into CASSIVHMDPATNEKLFF.

This clonotype has more than one count but fewer than ten. Written as DNA, the CDR3 is TGTGCCATCAGTGATTTGGCAGGGGGCGCGTACGAGCAGTACTTC. Protein product: CAISDLAGGAYEQYF. The V and J genes are TRBV10-3 and TRBJ2-7, with 8 bases aligning to TRBD1. The CDR3 runs 15 residues. V gave up 3 bases and J gave up 4 bases; unmatched junction bases: 8. CDR1 is ENHRY and CDR2 is SYGVKD in the germline V gene.

The gene calls are TRBV19 and TRBJ1-5, with D perhaps TRBD1 (5 bases). With 6 bases removed from V and 4 bases from J, the gap between germline ends came to 16 bases. This CDR3 comprises 15 residues. CDR1 and CDR2 from the germline V gene are LNHDA and SQIVND (reference sequence). This CDR3 reads CASSLGAGHNQPQHF. The CDR3 bases are TGTGCCAGTAGCCTCGGGGCAGGCCATAATCAGCCCCAGCATTTT.

This clonotype has ten or more counts. The V and J genes are TRBV6-1 and TRBJ2-3; TRBD2 agrees at 8 bases. The junction had 13 bases not matched to a gene; V was cut back by 7 bases and J by 7 bases. Germline-derived CDR1 and CDR2 are MNHNS and SASEGT. This CDR3 spans 15 amino acids. The CDR3 DNA reads TGTGCCAGCACCGGTGCCAGCGGGGGTTGGTATACGCAGTATTTT. The encoded protein is CASTGASGGWYTQYF.

A word on this clonotype: A read error may produce the germline difference seen at one junction end. The V and J genes are TRBV7-9 and TRBJ1-1, with no clear D. The CDR3 has 15 residues. Germline-derived CDR1 and CDR2 are SEHNR and FQNEAQ (reference sequence). The DNA of the CDR3 is TGTGCCAGCAACTTAGGTGGATACGGGAACACTGAAGCTTTCTTT. This gives the protein CASNLGGYGNTEAFF.

The V gene is TRBV6-2 or TRBV6-3, the J gene TRBJ2-5; tentative D call: TRBD2 (6 bases). The CDR3 length is 18 residues. V was trimmed by 2 bases and J by 7 bases, leaving 26 bases between them. In germline, CDR1 is MNHEY, CDR2 SVGEGT. DNA for the CDR3: TGTGCCAGCAGTTACCATGAGGCAGCGGACTACCCCTCAGGGACCCAGTACTTC. Its translation is CASSYHEAADYPSGTQYF.

This clonotype was observed a few times. The chain has TRBV27 and TRBJ1-1; D is perhaps TRBD1 (6 bases). Trimming pared 8 bases from V and 1 base from J, leaving 17 bases between. In germline, CDR1 is MNHEY, CDR2 SMNVEV (reference sequence). CDR3 length: 15 residues. This chain's CDR3 is CASHQGGGRNTEAFF. CDR3 sequence (DNA): TGTGCCAGCCATCAAGGAGGGGGGCGGAACACTGAAGCTTTCTTT.

This clonotype was picked up many times. The chain is built from TRBV12-3 or TRBV12-4 and TRBJ2-2, with TRBD1 identical over 7 bases. This CDR3 is built from 14 residues. V shed 5 bases, J shed 7 bases, and the junction held 7 bases outside the gene matches. The CDR3 sequence is CASSAGTAGGELFF. In DNA form, the CDR3 reads TGTGCCAGCAGTGCCGGGACAGCCGGCGGGGAGCTGTTTTTT.

This clonotype was seen ten or more times. Sequence at one end of the junction differs from germline and may be a read error. The chain uses TRBV29-1 and TRBJ2-3, with 7 bases fitting TRBD2. Germline V lookup: CDR1 SQVTM, CDR2 ANQGSEA. There are 13 residues in the CDR3. The CDR3 spells CSVEAGSTDTQYF. The CDR3 DNA is TGCAGCGTAGAAGCGGGGAGCACAGATACGCAGTATTTT.

Points on this clonotype: This could be a read error, since a much larger clone is one nucleotide away. The V call is TRBV28, the J call TRBJ2-1; 12 nucleotides align to TRBD2. V dropped 4 bases and J dropped 15; count of bases not matched to a gene: 13. This CDR3 has 15 residues. Germline values: CDR1 MDHEN, CDR2 SYDVKM. The DNA of the CDR3 is TGTGCCAGCAGTTCAACCCCAAGACTAGCGGGAGTTTGGTTCTTC. Its protein is CASSSTPRLAGVWFF.

As for this clonotype: This may come from a read error, since a much larger clone is one base off. The chain recombines TRBV3-1 with TRBJ1-1; D gene ambiguous. This CDR3 region has 15 residues. Per the germline V gene, CDR1 is LGHDT and CDR2 is YNNKEL (reference sequence). In nucleotides, the CDR3 is TGTGCCAGCAGCCAAGGGCGCTCGGGGTACACTGGAGCTTTCTTT. Translated: CASSQGRSGYTGAFF.

Remarks on this clonotype: A much more abundant neighbour one base away suggests this may be a read error. The CDR3 does not close with the conserved phenylalanine or tryptophan, likely indicating a read error. The chain carries TRBV7-9 and TRBJ1-1, with 8 bases lining up with TRBD1. V was clipped by 0 bases and J by 0 bases; unmatched bases: 3. The germline V gene has CDR1 SEHNR and CDR2 FQNEAQ (reference sequence). The CDR3 length is 16 residues. In DNA, the CDR3 is TGTGCCAGCAGCTTAGCCGGGACAGGCATGAACACTGAAGCTTTCCTT. It yields the protein CASSLAGTGMNTEAFL.

This clonotype was detected ten times or more. The chain links TRBV24-1 to TRBJ2-5; D ambiguous. Germline CDR1 KGHDR, CDR2 SFDVKD. The CDR3 runs 14 residues. The V end lost 0 bases, the J end lost 3 bases, and 7 bases lay between the germline ends. DNA of the CDR3: TGTGCCACCAGTGATTTGGCAGGAGAAGAGACCCAGTACTTC. This sequence encodes CATSDLAGEETQYF.

This clonotype was picked up many times. The chain recombines TRBV7-6 with TRBJ2-1; D is possibly TRBD1 (5 bases). Germline lookup yields CDR1 SGHVS and CDR2 FNYEAQ. Trimming removed 5 bases from V and 6 bases from J, with 11 bases in between. The CDR3 consists of 13 residues. DNA for the CDR3: TGTGCCAGCAGCCCGACAGACCTCAATGAGCAGTTCTTC. Translating gives CASSPTDLNEQFF.

Turning to this clonotype: This may come from a read error, since a much larger clone is one base off. J is TRBJ1-1 and V is TRBV5-1, with TRBD1 matching over 8 bases. The germline CDR1 and CDR2 sequences are SGHRS and YFSETQ. The CDR3 length is 15 residues. V was pared by 6 bases and J by 10 bases, with 17 bases of the junction left unmatched. CDR3 nucleotide sequence: TGCGCCAGCACCCAGATCGAAGACAGGGGCGCTGGAGCTTTCTTT. This translates into CASTQIEDRGAGAFF. Drawing the rest from reference TRBV5-1 and TRBJ1-1, the complete variable domain is KAGVTQTPRYLIKTRGQQVTLSCSPISGHRSVSWYQQTPGQGLQFLFEYFSETQRNKGNFPGRFSGRQFSNSRSEMNVSTLELGDSALYLCASTQIEDRGAGAFFGQGTRLTVV.

This clonotype was found a few times. The final CDR3 position lacks the conserved phenylalanine or tryptophan, pointing to a likely read error. This rearrangement joins TRBV5-4 to TRBJ2-3, with D possibly being TRBD1 (6 bases). CDR1 and CDR2 from the germline V gene are SGHNT and YYREEE (reference sequence). CDR3 length equals 17 residues. Trimming removed 0 bases from V and 0 bases from J, with 14 bases in between. CDR3 bases: TGTGCCAGCAGCTTGGCCCTGACAGGACCCAGCACAGATACGCAGTATTCT. It yields the protein CASSLALTGPSTDTQYS.

The table lists this clonotype with many counts. This sequence joins TRBV6-5 and TRBJ2-7, with 7 bases identical to TRBD2. Per germline, CDR1 MNHEY and CDR2 SVGAGI. Trimming removed 0 bases from V and 5 bases from J; junction bases left unmatched: 7. The CDR3 length is 15 residues. Here the CDR3 DNA reads TGTGCCAGCAGTTACTCGAATGGACTAGTGAACGAGCAGTACTTC. This translates into CASSYSNGLVNEQYF.

This clonotype was counted many times. V and J are TRBV6-5 and TRBJ1-4; D is uncertain. The V gene lost 5 bases and the J gene lost 8 bases, with 12 bases spanning the gap. The CDR3 is 13 amino acids. Germline loops: CDR1 MNHEY, CDR2 SVGAGI. The CDR3 nucleotides read TGTGCCAGCAGTCTTCGGTATAGCGAAAAACTGTTTTTT. This gives the protein CASSLRYSEKLFF.

The chain uses TRBV12-3 or TRBV12-4 and TRBJ2-1; D gene ambiguous. This CDR3 is 12 amino acids long. Deletions cut 2 bases from V and 5 bases from J, with 4 bases between. The CDR3 region has the DNA TGTGCCAGCAGTTTAATTGACAATGAGCAGTTCTTC. Protein: CASSLIDNEQFF.

The chain is built from TRBV12-3 or TRBV12-4 and TRBJ2-1; maybe TRBD2 (6 bases). Deletions cut 3 bases from V and 9 bases from J, with 12 bases between. This CDR3 comprises 13 residues. The CDR3 loop is CASSFGGVGEQFF. The CDR3 DNA follows: TGTGCCAGCAGTTTTGGAGGGGTTGGTGAGCAGTTCTTC.

This clonotype was found many times. The chain links TRBV5-5 to TRBJ2-7, with no clear D. Germline V gives CDR1 SGHKS, CDR2 YYEKEE (reference sequence). This CDR3 has 11 amino acids. V was clipped by 3 bases and J by 4 bases, with 5 bases between them. CDR3 coding DNA: TGTGCCAGCAGCTCCCTTTACGAGCAGTACTTC. Translated: CASSSLYEQYF.

Regarding this clonotype: It may be a read error: a sequence one base away is much more abundant. The chain carries TRBV7-9 and TRBJ2-7; D perhaps matches TRBD2 (5 bases). The V gene's germline CDR1 is SEHNR and CDR2 FQNEAQ (reference sequence). This CDR3 is built from 12 residues. DNA for the CDR3: TGTGCCGGCAGCGGAACCGCATACGAGCAGTACTTC. This gives the protein CAGSGTAYEQYF.

This clonotype was detected many times. CDR3 protein: CASSQDNRQNYGYTF. CDR3 nucleotide sequence: TGCGCCAGCAGCCAAGATAATCGACAGAACTATGGCTACACCTTC. The rearrangement joins TRBV4-1 to TRBJ1-2; possible D gene TRBD1, 5 bases. The CDR3 length is 15 residues. The V gene's germline CDR1 is MGHRA and CDR2 YSYEKL. Trimming stripped 0 bases from V and 2 bases from J, with 10 bases between.

As to this clonotype: The germline gene is not matched at one end of the junction; a read error may be the cause. The gene calls are TRBV12-3 or TRBV12-4 and TRBJ2-1; D ambiguous. This CDR3 is 16 amino acids long. CDR3 sequence reads: CPSSPTTLSSYNEQFF. The CDR3, as DNA: TGCCCCAGCAGTCCAACTACACTCAGCTCCTACAATGAGCAGTTCTTC.

The table lists this clonotype with a few counts. V and J are TRBV6-2 or TRBV6-3 and TRBJ2-7; the D call may be TRBD1 or TRBD2 (6 bases each). The CDR3 loop spans 15 amino acids. Trimming removed 6 bases at V and 0 bases at J, with 15 bases between. CDR1 is MNHEY and CDR2 is SVGEGT in the germline V gene. The CDR3 DNA reads TGTGCCAGCAGGCAGGGGAGGATTAGCTCCTACGAGCAGTACTTC. Amino acid sequence: CASRQGRISSYEQYF.

In its sample, this clonotype was seen many times. The chain links TRBV6-6 to TRBJ2-7; perhaps TRBD1 as D (5 bases). Per the germline V gene, CDR1 is MNHNY and CDR2 is SVGAGI (reference sequence). The CDR3 spans 14 residues. V gave up 2 bases and J gave up 4 bases, with 12 bases separating them. The CDR3 loop reads CASSYDTGTYEQYF. The CDR3 nucleotides read TGTGCCAGCAGTTACGATACAGGTACTTACGAGCAGTACTTC.

Remarks on this clonotype: An end of the junction does not agree with germline; a read error may underlie this. The chain employs TRBV28 and TRBJ2-4, with no clear D. The germline gives CDR1 MDHEN, CDR2 SYDVKM. The CDR3 is 15 residues long. CDR3 sequence: CVSSTRHLAKNIQYF. The CDR3 nucleotides read TGTGTCAGCAGTACTCGACATTTAGCTAAAAACATTCAGTACTTC.